This T cell receptor beta chain was retrieved from a study of T cell responses to AZD1222 COVID-19 vaccine. Worth noting for this clone: What it recognizes is unknown.

Clones were read by immunoSEQ multiplex PCR, and TCRdb kept only the in-frame ones, dropping some. The table includes about 75,000 clones, 80% to 90% detected once. Study outcomes and limitations: Researchers took repertoire samples only after the peak T cell response had come. Only 5 or 6 individuals given AZD1222 were seropositive at baseline.

The germline V gene encodes CDR1 MDHEN and CDR2 SYDVKM. The CDR3 is 15 residues long. Losses at the gene ends were 3 bases for V and 7 bases for J; bases not matched to a gene: 10. The sample here was peripheral blood, taken 28 days after the second AZD1222 dose. The chain carries TRBV28 and TRBJ1-2; 8 nucleotides match TRBD1. The receptor was derived from an adult who received the AZD1222 COVID-19 vaccine. The CDR3 spells CASSLMLGQGAGYTF. The CDR3 bases are TGTGCCAGCAGTTTGATGCTAGGACAGGGAGCTGGCTACACCTTC.